This T cell receptor beta chain was captured in a study of regulatory T cells in long-lasting Graves disease. Study summary: To qualify as persistent, Graves' disease required over 5 years of antithyroid drugs with positive TSH receptor antibodies.

Many counts were recorded for this clonotype. Its antigen is currently unknown. Trimming stripped 8 bases from V and 3 bases from J, with 4 bases between. This CDR3 is built from 11 residues. Per germline, CDR1 MDHEN and CDR2 SYDVKM. Arm-PCR of CDR3 regions and iRepertoire HTBI primers were used to build TCR beta libraries. TCRdb recomputed calls from the multiplex PCR reads with MiXCR, one row per CDR3 protein. Altogether more than 300,000 distinct CDR3 sequences are present, approximately 25% being singletons, with the ten largest covering 25% to 30%. Study-level points and caveats: Relative to newly diagnosed Graves' patients, persistent ones had lower TCR diversity. Persistent disease samples used TRBV28, TRBJ1-2 and TRBJ2-5 preferentially.

This sample's time point: persistent/refractory GD, antithyroid drugs over 5 years with positive TRAb. RNA isolated from PBMCs was used to make the TCR library. V usage is TRBV28 and J usage is TRBJ2-2; D ambiguous. The receptor comes from a woman aged 40 to 50 with Graves disease. This specimen consisted of peripheral blood mononuclear cells (PBMCs), obtained when the disease was refractory, from a patient treated with antithyroid drugs. This CDR3 is CASGDTGELFF. CDR3 sequence (DNA): TGTGCCAGCGGGGACACCGGGGAGCTGTTTTTT.